The present T cell receptor beta chain was sequenced within a study of blood T cell repertoires in COVID-19. Study-level background: Samples of COVID-19 (acute and convalescent) were obtained from the United States, Italy and Spain. T cells, B-cell-depleted T cells, or PBMCs provided the cDNA or gDNA that served as material.

Germline V gene lookup returns CDR1 LNHDA and CDR2 SQIVND (reference sequence). V lost 5 bases and J lost 0, with 13 bases in between. CDR3 length: 16 amino acids. The repertoire was sequenced with immunoSEQ multiplex PCR; TCRdb's copy has only in-frame clones and lacks some. The sample lists fewer than 200,000 clones, around 85% occurring once. What was sequenced was peripheral blood. The sequence was obtained from a man aged 50 to 59 with active or convalescent COVID-19. This chain connects TRBV19 to TRBJ1-4; no definite D call. The CDR3 nucleotides are TGTGCCAGTAGTGGACTGAAGTCTGCAACTAATGAAAAACTGTTTTTT. This codes for CASSGLKSATNEKLFF.